These 18 T cell receptor beta chains originate from one sample sequenced in a study of human T cells and chemical hapten exposure. Extraction of total RNA was performed on unfractionated whole blood. TCRdb redid the calling of the 5' RACE reads with MiXCR, one entry per CDR3 protein. The profile shows over 70,000 distinct CDR3 sequences, about 15% of them singletons. All receptors derive from a female donor in good health.

V and J are TRBV7-9 and TRBJ2-3; weak D call: TRBD2 (7 bases). Trimming removed 4 bases at V and 2 bases at J, with 28 bases between. Germline V gives CDR1 SEHNR, CDR2 FQNEAQ (reference sequence). The CDR3 contains 20 residues. The CDR3 DNA sequence: TGTGCCAGCAGCTCATTTCTCCTTTCGGGGCGGGGGCCCTCCACAGATACGCAGTATTTT. Amino acids: CASSSFLLSGRGPSTDTQYF.

The CDR3 nucleotides read TGTGCCAGCTCACGCGGACAGGGAAACTCTGGGGCCAACGTCCTGACTTTC. As protein: CASSRGQGNSGANVLTF. This chain uses TRBV18 with TRBJ2-6; 8 positions match TRBD1. Looked up from germline, CDR1 is KGHSH and CDR2 is LQKENI. There are 17 residues in the CDR3. V trimming: 4 bases; J trimming: 0 bases; junction bases outside the gene matches: 5.

This chain connects TRBV12-3 or TRBV12-4 to TRBJ1-4, with no clear D. This CDR3 has 15 amino acids. Trimming removed 2 bases at V and 8 bases at J, with 15 bases between. DNA for the CDR3: TGTGCCAGCAGTTTATCCGGGCCGCGCGGGGAAAAACTGTTTTTT. It yields the protein CASSLSGPRGEKLFF.

This clonotype was picked up a small number of times. The chain is built from TRBV11-3 and TRBJ2-7; 11 bases map to TRBD1. J was trimmed by 4 bases and V by 5 bases; bases with no gene match: 4. The CDR3 has 14 amino acids. Germline V gene lookup returns CDR1 SGHNT and CDR2 YENEEA. This CDR3 reads CASSRGTGGYEQYF. In DNA form, the CDR3 reads TGTGCCAGCAGCCGGGGGACAGGGGGGTACGAGCAGTACTTC.

This chain uses TRBV5-1 with TRBJ1-1; 9 bases match TRBD1. Germline-derived CDR1 and CDR2 are SGHRS and YFSETQ. The CDR3 is 14 amino acids. The J segment lost 7 bases and the V segment lost 4 bases, leaving 8 bases of the junction unmatched. CDR3 sequence (DNA): TGCGCCAGCAGCCTCGGGACAGGGAACCATGAAGCTTTCTTT. Its protein product is CASSLGTGNHEAFF.

This clonotype was seen a handful of times. The chain combines TRBV12-3 or TRBV12-4 with TRBJ2-1, with TRBD2 matching 10 bases. J gave up 4 bases and V 5 bases, and 5 bases lay outside the gene matches. CDR3 length: 15 amino acids. The CDR3, as DNA: TGTGCCAGCAGTAGGACTAGCGGACGTTACAATGAGCAGTTCTTC. Translating it yields CASSRTSGRYNEQFF.

The chain couples TRBV20-1 to TRBJ2-1, with D possibly matching TRBD2 (6 bases). This CDR3 is built from 15 residues. Trimming left V 6 bases short and J 0 bases short, with 15 bases between. Germline V lookup: CDR1 DFQATT, CDR2 SNEGSKA (reference sequence). The CDR3: CSAKLGGASYNEQFF. In nucleotides, the CDR3 is TGCAGTGCCAAATTGGGCGGGGCCTCCTACAATGAGCAGTTCTTC.

This clonotype was picked up a small number of times. CDR3 in amino acids: CASSIWEGLGSLTDTQYF. The CDR3 DNA reads TGTGCCAGCAGTATTTGGGAAGGACTAGGGTCGCTCACAGATACGCAGTATTTT. V gene TRBV28 combines with J gene TRBJ2-3, with 7 bases aligning to TRBD2. The V segment lost 5 bases and the J segment 2 bases; nucleotides outside the gene matches: 16. The CDR3 consists of 18 residues. Germline CDR1 and CDR2: MDHEN and SYDVKM.

This clonotype was detected a few times. This chain uses TRBV7-8 with TRBJ2-3, with D maybe TRBD1 (5 bases). CDR1 and CDR2 (germline): SGHVS, FQNEAQ. The CDR3 consists of 15 residues. Deletions cut 3 bases from V and 0 bases from J, with 10 bases between. CDR3 in amino acids: CASSFQGFSTDTQYF. Written as DNA, the CDR3 is TGTGCCAGCAGCTTCCAGGGTTTTAGCACAGATACGCAGTATTTT.

The gene calls are TRBV4-1 and TRBJ2-7, with D maybe TRBD1 (6 bases). The germline V gene encodes CDR1 MGHRA and CDR2 YSYEKL. This CDR3 has 15 amino acids. The germline V and J ends were trimmed by 4 bases and 1 base, with 14 bases remaining between them. The CDR3 is CASSRGLVGSYEQYF. The CDR3 nucleotides read TGCGCCAGCAGCCGGGGGCTGGTCGGGTCCTACGAGCAGTACTTC.

The J gene is TRBJ1-1, the V gene TRBV20-1; possible D gene TRBD1, 5 bases. The length of the CDR3 is 13 residues. From germline, CDR1 is DFQATT and CDR2 SNEGSKA (reference sequence). The V end was cut by 3 bases, the J end by 0 bases, with 8 bases between. CDR3 sequence (DNA): TGCAGTGCTAGGTGGGGGATGAACACTGAAGCTTTCTTT. It yields the protein CSARWGMNTEAFF.

This clonotype was observed many times. The V call is TRBV20-1, the J call TRBJ1-2; D is unresolved. V was clipped by 1 base and J by 2 bases, with 5 bases between them. CDR1 and CDR2 from the germline V gene are DFQATT and SNEGSKA (reference sequence). The CDR3 is made up of 12 amino acids. This CDR3 reads CSARAGNYGYTF. CDR3 coding DNA: TGCAGTGCTAGAGCGGGCAACTATGGCTACACCTTC.

This clonotype was counted a few times. The gene calls are TRBV29-1 and TRBJ1-3; the D is unclear. Germline V lookup: CDR1 SQVTM, CDR2 ANQGSEA. This CDR3 is 13 amino acids long. Trimming took 2 bases from V and 1 from J, leaving 6 bases between them. The CDR3 nucleotides are TGCAGCGTTGAAAGGGTTTCTGGAAACACCATATATTTT. Translating gives CSVERVSGNTIYF.

The CDR3 DNA is TGTGCCAGCAGTCTAAGCCCGGGCTCACCCCTCCACTTT. Amino acids: CASSLSPGSPLHF. The chain recombines TRBV27 with TRBJ1-6, with no clear D. V lost 5 bases and J 10 bases, leaving 12 bases between the germline ends. This CDR3 spans 13 amino acids. Looked up from germline, CDR1 is MNHEY and CDR2 is SMNVEV (reference sequence).

This clonotype was observed a handful of times. The chain carries TRBV7-2 and TRBJ2-3, with D perhaps TRBD2 (7 bases). Germline-derived CDR1 and CDR2 are SGHTA and FQGNSA. V was clipped by 5 bases and J by 4 bases, with 19 bases between them. The CDR3 totals 16 residues. CDR3 loop: CASSPVGRGGSDTQYF. CDR3 coding DNA: TGTGCCAGCAGCCCTGTGGGCAGGGGAGGGTCAGATACGCAGTATTTT.

This clonotype was detected only a few times. The chain has TRBV18 and TRBJ1-1; 9 nucleotides agree with TRBD1. The CDR3 has 14 residues. CDR1 is KGHSH and CDR2 is LQKENI in the germline V gene. V was pared by 5 bases and J by 4 bases, with 5 bases of the junction left unmatched. The chain's CDR3 is CASSSQTGGTEAFF. In DNA form, the CDR3 reads TGTGCCAGCTCATCTCAGACAGGGGGCACTGAAGCTTTCTTT. Full variable domain (missing parts from reference TRBV18 and TRBJ1-1): NAGVMQNPRHLVRRRGQEARLRCSPMKGHSHVYWYRQLPEEGLKFMVYLQKENIIDESGMPKERFSAEFPKEGPSILRIQQVVRGDSAAYFCASSSQTGGTEAFFGQGTRLTVV.

This clonotype was detected a few times. This chain joins TRBV19 and TRBJ2-4; no clear D. The CDR3 loop spans 13 amino acids. Trimming left V 0 bases short and J 8 bases short, with 8 bases between. In germline, CDR1 is LNHDA, CDR2 SQIVND (reference sequence). CDR3 sequence reads: CASSIETKHIQYF. The CDR3 DNA reads TGTGCCAGTAGTATAGAAACTAAACACATTCAGTACTTC.

The rearrangement uses TRBV12-3 or TRBV12-4 and TRBJ2-1; 7 bases are a match to TRBD1. The V gene end was trimmed by 0 bases and the J gene end by 2 bases; junction bases not matched to a gene: 7. CDR3 length: 17 residues. CDR3 region: CASSLAYRTGPYNEQFF. CDR3 DNA sequence: TGTGCCAGCAGTTTAGCGTATAGGACAGGCCCCTACAATGAGCAGTTCTTC.